Each of the 25 T cell receptor beta chains below was sequenced from the same sample in a study of shared clonotypes between healthy human individuals. Libraries were prepared by immunoSEQ multiplex PCR; TCRdb keeps only in-frame clonotypes and omits some of them. The sample shows about 1.1 million clones, approximately 78% of them seen only once. Input material: memory CD4+ T cells from PBMCs. Subset reported: CD45RA-negative fraction. Receptors originate from a man younger than 35 in good health. Some clones in this sample may be carry-over from other donors' samples.

Turning to this clone: This specimen includes other DNA sequences encoding the same CDR3. This chain connects TRBV5-1 to TRBJ1-2, with D maybe TRBD1 (5 bases). Trimming left V 0 bases short and J 0 bases short, with 9 bases between. This CDR3 contains 15 residues. In germline, CDR1 is SGHRS, CDR2 YFSETQ. The CDR3 DNA reads as TGCGCCAGCAGCTTGGGCACAGGAGCTAACTATGGCTACACCTTC. Translating gives CASSLGTGANYGYTF.

V is TRBV2 and J is TRBJ2-5; D may be TRBD1 (5 bases). The V end was cut by 10 bases, the J end by 4 bases, with 19 bases between. This CDR3 is built from 14 residues. Germline values: CDR1 SNHLY, CDR2 FYNNEI. The CDR3 protein is CAIYRRRRGETQYF. CDR3 bases: TGTGCCATCTACAGGCGCCGACGAGGAGAGACCCAGTACTTC.

Here the CDR3 reads CASSVATGMVETQYF. CDR3 nucleotide sequence: TGTGCCAGCAGCGTAGCTACGGGGATGGTAGAGACCCAGTACTTC. The rearrangement joins TRBV9 to TRBJ2-5, with D perhaps TRBD2 (5 bases). This CDR3 region has 15 residues. V lost 0 bases and J 4 bases, leaving 13 bases between the germline ends. Germline CDR1 reads SGDLS; CDR2 reads YYNGEE.

The gene calls are TRBV5-4 and TRBJ1-2; D remains ambiguous. The germline V gene encodes CDR1 SGHNT and CDR2 YYREEE (reference sequence). The CDR3 is 14 amino acids. V lost 4 bases to trimming and J lost 0 bases, with 10 bases between them. The CDR3: CASSPPGSNYGYTF. Written as DNA, the CDR3 is TGTGCCAGCAGCCCTCCGGGGTCTAACTATGGCTACACCTTC.

The chain is built from TRBV2 and TRBJ2-3; 13 bases line up with TRBD2. Germline CDR1 is SNHLY and CDR2 is FYNNEI. The CDR3 runs 16 residues. The junction had 5 bases not matched to a gene; V was cut back by 4 bases and J by 4 bases. The CDR3 is CASSGLAGGSSDTQYF. The CDR3 DNA follows: TGTGCCAGCAGTGGACTAGCGGGAGGATCCTCAGATACGCAGTATTTT.

This clone was recorded a few times. Sequence at one end of the junction differs from germline and may be a read error. V usage is TRBV11-2 and J usage is TRBJ2-1; maybe TRBD2 (6 bases). The CDR3 is made up of 14 amino acids. Germline assignment: CDR1 SGHAT and CDR2 FQNNGV. CDR3 bases: TGTGCCAGCAGCTTAGCAGGTGACGGGACTCCTTGGATCTTC. Protein: CASSLAGDGTPWIF.

V usage is TRBV28 and J usage is TRBJ2-3, with TRBD2 matching 8 bases. Germline trimming cut 8 bases from V and 4 bases from J; bases unmatched to any gene: 5. The germline V gene encodes CDR1 MDHEN and CDR2 SYDVKM. The CDR3 is made up of 13 amino acids. Written as DNA, the CDR3 is TGTGCCAGCGGATTAGCGGGATCAGATACGCAGTATTTT. It yields the protein CASGLAGSDTQYF.

This clone was observed a few times. The chain couples TRBV28 to TRBJ1-5; D is uncertain. The CDR3 loop spans 15 amino acids. Germline V gene lookup returns CDR1 MDHEN and CDR2 SYDVKM. The V gene lost 5 bases and the J gene lost 5 bases, with 16 bases spanning the gap. CDR3 DNA: TGTGCCAGCAGTCCGACGGATTTCCACTATCAGCCCCAGCATTTT. Encoded protein: CASSPTDFHYQPQHF.

This clone has more than one count but fewer than ten. This rearrangement joins TRBV6-4 to TRBJ2-2, with a possible D match to TRBD2 (5 bases). CDR3 length: 14 residues. V lost 8 bases to trimming and J lost 4 bases, with 14 bases between them. Germline V lookup: CDR1 MRHNA, CDR2 SNTAGT. This chain's CDR3 is CASRGLEGTGELFF. CDR3 nucleotide sequence: TGTGCCAGCCGAGGGCTAGAAGGCACCGGGGAGCTGTTTTTT.

This chain uses TRBV25-1 with TRBJ1-3; D uncertain. Germline CDR1 is MGHDK and CDR2 is SYGVNS. The CDR3 runs 16 residues. V lost 4 bases, J lost 3 bases, and 16 bases lay in between. CDR3 sequence: CASSVAGSRLGNTIYF. CDR3 bases: TGTGCCAGCAGTGTCGCGGGGTCTAGGCTTGGAAACACCATATATTTT.

This clone appeared a few times. Being one base from a much bigger clone, this may be a read error. Different DNA sequences within this sample yield the same CDR3. The chain uses TRBV11-3 and TRBJ2-5; D ambiguous. The CDR3 runs to 12 residues. Germline V lookup: CDR1 SGHNT, CDR2 YENEEA. The V end lost 0 bases, the J end lost 4 bases, and 3 bases lay between the germline ends. CDR3 in amino acids: CASSLEGETQYF. The CDR3 coding sequence is TGTGCCAGCAGCTTAGAGGGAGAGACCCAGTACTTC.

This clone has only one observation. The V and J genes are TRBV9 and TRBJ1-4; 7 nucleotides agree with TRBD1. Germline V lookup: CDR1 SGDLS, CDR2 YYNGEE. The CDR3 spans 15 residues. Trimming removed 3 bases from V and 1 base from J; junction bases left unmatched: 3. The CDR3 DNA follows: TGTGCCAGCAGCGGGCAGGGGGGAACTAATGAAAAACTGTTTTTT. Protein sequence: CASSGQGGTNEKLFF.

This clone was recorded a few times. V gene TRBV9 combines with J gene TRBJ2-1; D call uncertain. The CDR3 consists of 12 residues. V was cut by 2 bases and J by 12 bases, with 12 bases left in between. Germline CDR1 reads SGDLS; CDR2 reads YYNGEE. CDR3 DNA: TGTGCCAGCAGCGTTTCAGCCGGTTTGCAGTTCTTC. It is translated as CASSVSAGLQFF. Combining the CDR3 with reference TRBV9 and TRBJ2-1 gives the whole variable domain DSGVTQTPKHLITATGQRVTLRCSPRSGDLSVYWYQQSLDQGLQFLIQYYNGEERAKGNILERFSAQQFPDLHSELNLSSLELGDSALYFCASSVSAGLQFFGPGTRLTVL.

This clone was observed a handful of times. This chain links TRBV4-1 with TRBJ1-5, with D unresolved. The CDR3 consists of 16 residues. CDR1 is MGHRA, CDR2 YSYEKL, per germline. Trimming took 4 bases from V and 0 from J, leaving 13 bases between them. The CDR3 DNA is TGCGCCAGCAGCCTACGTAGAGGGAATAGCAATCAGCCCCAGCATTTT. This translates into CASSLRRGNSNQPQHF.

The chain recombines TRBV7-2 with TRBJ1-3; D unclear. Between the trimmed V and J ends, which lost 1 base and 0 bases, there was a span of 10 bases. This CDR3 comprises 16 residues. Germline V CDR1 and CDR2: SGHTA, FQGNSA. DNA for the CDR3: TGTGCCAGCAGCTTAGAAGGTCGGAGCTCTGGAAACACCATATATTTT. The encoded protein is CASSLEGRSSGNTIYF.

This clone turned up a few times. The chain links TRBV7-9 to TRBJ2-3; no reliable D call. The germline gives CDR1 SEHNR, CDR2 FQNEAQ (reference sequence). This CDR3 contains 13 residues. Deletions cut 5 bases from V and 3 bases from J, with 9 bases between. The CDR3 is CASSPYWTDTQYF. DNA for the CDR3: TGTGCCAGCAGCCCCTACTGGACAGATACGCAGTATTTT.

This clone occurred a few times. The genes are TRBV4-2 and TRBJ2-2; no clear D gene. V gave up 7 bases and J gave up 0 bases, with 9 bases separating them. The CDR3 is 14 residues long. The germline gives CDR1 LGHNA, CDR2 YNFKEQ. CDR3 residues: CASKGGSNTGELFF. CDR3 bases: TGTGCCAGCAAGGGCGGATCGAACACCGGGGAGCTGTTTTTT.

The J gene is TRBJ2-3, the V gene TRBV28; 9 bases agree with TRBD1. Germline CDR1 reads MDHEN; CDR2 reads SYDVKM. The CDR3 has 15 residues. V shed 4 bases, J shed 3 bases, and the junction held 5 bases outside the gene matches. CDR3 amino acids: CASSWTGEGTDTQYF. The CDR3 DNA sequence: TGTGCCAGCAGTTGGACAGGGGAGGGAACAGATACGCAGTATTTT.

Only a few counts were recorded for this clone. The chain carries TRBV6-1 and TRBJ2-2, with TRBD1 identical over 9 bases. The CDR3 length is 17 residues. CDR1 and CDR2 (germline): MNHNS, SASEGT. The J segment lost 4 bases and the V segment lost 3 bases, leaving 9 bases of the junction unmatched. The CDR3 nucleotides are TGTGCCAGCAGTGATCGGTTGGGGACAGGGCCCACCGGGGAGCTGTTTTTT. Translated: CASSDRLGTGPTGELFF.

V usage is TRBV9 and J usage is TRBJ2-7, with D perhaps TRBD2 (5 bases). The CDR3 has 16 amino acids. V lost 0 bases, J lost 0 bases, and 13 bases lay in between. Germline V gene data show CDR1 as SGDLS and CDR2 as YYNGEE. CDR3: CASSVEAGDYSYEQYF. The CDR3 DNA sequence: TGTGCCAGCAGCGTAGAGGCAGGAGACTACTCCTACGAGCAGTACTTC.

This clone was seen at least ten times. The chain has TRBV10-3 and TRBJ1-2; possibly TRBD1 for D (6 bases). This CDR3 spans 13 amino acids. V was cut by 3 bases and J by 4 bases, with 9 bases left in between. Germline lookup yields CDR1 ENHRY and CDR2 SYGVKD. CDR3: CAISETGSYGYTF. CDR3 DNA sequence: TGTGCCATCAGTGAAACAGGGTCCTATGGCTACACCTTC.

The chain recombines TRBV5-1 with TRBJ2-7, with D perhaps assigned TRBD1 or TRBD2 (5 bases each). In germline, CDR1 is SGHRS, CDR2 YFSETQ. The CDR3 extends over 14 amino acids. The germline V and J ends were trimmed by 0 bases and 6 bases, with 13 bases remaining between them. The chain's CDR3 is CASSLGQGPLEQYF. CDR3 nucleotides: TGCGCCAGCAGCTTGGGGCAGGGACCCCTCGAGCAGTACTTC.

This clone has ten or more counts. The chain has TRBV4-2 and TRBJ2-7; TRBD2 agrees at 8 bases. CDR1 and CDR2 from the germline V gene are LGHNA and YNFKEQ. The CDR3 has 16 amino acids. Germline trimming cut 2 bases from V and 3 bases from J; bases unmatched to any gene: 9. CDR3 loop: CASSQPGTSGLYEQYF. CDR3 coding DNA: TGTGCCAGCAGCCAACCGGGGACTAGTGGGCTCTACGAGCAGTACTTC.

This CDR3 reads CASSPDAEGYGYTF. CDR3 bases: TGCGCCAGCAGTCCTGACGCCGAGGGGTATGGCTACACCTTC. The chain uses TRBV5-1 and TRBJ1-2; maybe TRBD1 (5 bases). CDR1 SGHRS and CDR2 YFSETQ come from the germline V gene. V lost 5 bases and J lost 5, with 16 bases in between. This CDR3 has 14 residues.

This sequence joins TRBV19 and TRBJ2-1; 8 bases agree with TRBD1. Germline V gene lookup returns CDR1 LNHDA and CDR2 SQIVND (reference sequence). This CDR3 contains 15 residues. V lost 9 bases to trimming and J lost 1 base; unmatched junction nucleotides: 8. CDR3 loop: CASNTGQGSYNEQFF. The CDR3 DNA reads TGTGCCAGCAACACCGGACAGGGATCCTACAATGAGCAGTTCTTC.